This T cell receptor beta chain is from a study of T-cell memory formation after mild COVID-19. Study in general: TCR clusters were largely donor specific. Notes on the study in general: The second-wave clones peaking on day 37 were not confirmed as SARS-CoV-2-specific.

In regard to this clonotype: Its target is not known.

Each CDR3 protein is one row after TCRdb ran MiXCR on the 5' RACE reads. The sample contains hundreds of thousands of distinct CDR3 sequences, 15% to 20% of which appear only once. The TCR comes from an adult woman who had mild COVID-19 (a few samples of this study predate the infection). Cell type and time point are not known. Input material: PBMCs or a T cell subset sorted from them (not recorded which).

In nucleotides, the CDR3 is TGTGCCAGCAGCTTAATCTCCCAAGAGACCCAGTACTTC. Protein sequence: CASSLISQETQYF. This chain uses TRBV7-3 with TRBJ2-5; D not certain. The germline CDR1 and CDR2 sequences are SGHTA and FQGTGA. Trimming cost V 1 base and J 1 base, with 4 bases left between them. CDR3 length equals 13 residues.